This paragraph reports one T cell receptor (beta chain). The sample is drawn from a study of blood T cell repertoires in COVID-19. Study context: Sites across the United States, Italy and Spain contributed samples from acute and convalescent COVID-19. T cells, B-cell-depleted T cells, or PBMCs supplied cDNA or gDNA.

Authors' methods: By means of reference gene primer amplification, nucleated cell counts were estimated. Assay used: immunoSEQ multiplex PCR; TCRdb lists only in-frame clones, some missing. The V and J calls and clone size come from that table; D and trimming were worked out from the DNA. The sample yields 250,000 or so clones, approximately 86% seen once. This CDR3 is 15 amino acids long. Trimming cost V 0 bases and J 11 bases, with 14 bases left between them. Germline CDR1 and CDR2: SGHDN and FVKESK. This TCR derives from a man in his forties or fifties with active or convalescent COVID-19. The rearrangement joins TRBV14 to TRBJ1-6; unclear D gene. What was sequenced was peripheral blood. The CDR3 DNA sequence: TGTGCCAGCAGCCAAGATTGGGGAGAAACGGCACCCCTCCACTTT. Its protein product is CASSQDWGETAPLHF. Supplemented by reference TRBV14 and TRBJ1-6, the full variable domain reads EAGVTQFPSHSVIEKGQTVTLRCDPISGHDNLYWYRRVMGKEIKFLLHFVKESKQDESGMPNNRFLAERTGGTYSTLKVQPAELEDSGVYFCASSQDWGETAPLHFGNGTRLTVT.